This TCR beta chain was identified in a study of Ad26.COV2.S vaccination and SARS-CoV-2 variants. Study in general: Doses of Ad26.COV2.S were injected into muscle once or twice, 56 days apart.

The sample's treatment: some 20 received Ad26.COV2.S at low or high dose, single or two shots; about 5 received placebo; per-sample allocation not given. The samples date from day 63 after the first vaccine or placebo injection. Recruitment in Boston yielded a donor of adult age, 18-55 years. There are 17 residues in the CDR3. The assay was immunoSEQ multiplex PCR, and TCRdb's table has in-frame clones only and misses some. The repertoire includes about 680,000 clones, roughly nine tenths of them detected once, and nearly 1.5% sits in the top ten. The V and J genes are TRBV21-1 and TRBJ2-2; the table's D call, TRBD1, has no DNA check behind it. TRBV21-1 represents a pseudogene. The receptor was derived from a person aged 18 to 59 who received the Ad26.COV2.S COVID-19 vaccine or a placebo. The sequencing used peripheral blood, collected in a trial of Ad26.COV2.S vaccine versus placebo. The CDR3 DNA follows: TGTGCCAGCATCTCCCGGAAGGACAGCCGCGGGACCGGGGAGCTGTTTTTT. This sequence encodes CASISRKDSRGTGELFF.